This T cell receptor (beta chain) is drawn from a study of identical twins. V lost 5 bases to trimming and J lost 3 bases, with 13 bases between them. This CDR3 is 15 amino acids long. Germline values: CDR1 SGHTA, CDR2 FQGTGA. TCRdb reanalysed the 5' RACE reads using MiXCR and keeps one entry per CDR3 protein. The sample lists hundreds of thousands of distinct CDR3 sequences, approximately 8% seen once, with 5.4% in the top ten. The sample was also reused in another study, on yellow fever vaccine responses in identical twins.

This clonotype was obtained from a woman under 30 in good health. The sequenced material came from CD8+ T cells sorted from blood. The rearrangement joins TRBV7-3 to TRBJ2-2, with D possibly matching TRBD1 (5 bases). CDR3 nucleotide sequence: TGTGCCAGCAGCCCCCGACAGATAGACACCGGGGAGCTGTTTTTT. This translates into CASSPRQIDTGELFF.